The clone carrying this T cell receptor beta chain was detected a few times. The data derive from a study of blood T cells in healthy people across ages. The authors ran a second PCR of roughly 6 to 12 cycles using a sample-barcoded 5' primer and a J-beta primer mix. Each cDNA molecule was tagged by a template-switch adaptor with 12 random nucleotides. TCRdb re-analysed the 5' RACE reads in MiXCR, keeping a single row per CDR3 protein. This table has 1.6 million or so distinct CDR3 sequences, 30% to 40% appearing once. The origin of this receptor is a young woman in good health. Sequenced sample: blood.

Written as DNA, the CDR3 is TGTGCCAGCAGCCCGGCCGGGACTAGCGGGGGGGCCCGTGAGCAGTTCTTC. This codes for CASSPAGTSGGAREQFF. The gene calls are TRBV4-2 and TRBJ2-1; 16 bases match TRBD2. Trimming at V came to 4 bases and at J to 9 bases, leaving 9 bases not matched to a gene. The germline gives CDR1 LGHNA, CDR2 YNFKEQ. This CDR3 has 17 amino acids.